Listed below are T cell receptor beta chains from one sample, sequenced in a study of post-analysis software for immune sequencing data. TCRdb itself ran the PCR reads through MiXCR, one entry per CDR3 protein. The sample has about 540,000 distinct CDR3 sequences, 34% seen once. Sequencing used blood. The receptors were gathered from a girl younger than 18 with multiple sclerosis. The CDR3 runs from the conserved cysteine through the conserved F or W. The D gene is left open where the match is weak. Expanded clones get a size class; other rows say once, few or many, or leave the size out.

clone_size: NA; cdr3_length: 13; d_call: NA; j_call: TRBJ1-1; v_call: TRBV27; cdr3_nt: TGTGCCAGCAGTTTGATCCGCGACACTGAAGCTTTCTTT; cdr3_aa: CASSLIRDTEAFF
clone_size: NA; cdr3_length: 15; d_call: NA; j_call: TRBJ1-2; v_call: TRBV21-1; cdr3_nt: TGTGCCAGCAGCAAAGGAAAAGGGGCTCCCTATGGCTACACCTTC; cdr3_aa: CASSKGKGAPYGYTF
clone_size: NA; cdr3_length: 14; d_call: NA; j_call: TRBJ1-5; v_call: TRBV25-1; cdr3_nt: TGTGCCAGCAGTGACTCAGGGAGCAATCAGCCCCAGCATTTT; cdr3_aa: CASSDSGSNQPQHF
clone_size: NA; cdr3_length: 16; d_call: NA; j_call: TRBJ2-3; v_call: TRBV15; cdr3_nt: TGTGCCACCAGCAGAGATCCGAGGGGTAGCACAGATACGCAGTATTTT; cdr3_aa: CATSRDPRGSTDTQYF
clone_size: NA; cdr3_length: 15; d_call: NA; j_call: TRBJ1-2; v_call: TRBV7-9; cdr3_nt: TGTGCCAGCAGCTTAGTGGCAGACTTGAACTATGGCTACACCTTC; cdr3_aa: CASSLVADLNYGYTF
clone_size: NA; cdr3_length: 16; d_call: NA; j_call: TRBJ1-5; v_call: TRBV5-5; cdr3_nt: TGTGCCAGCAGCGAGATGGGGGCATGGAGCAATCAGCCCCAGCATTTT; cdr3_aa: CASSEMGAWSNQPQHF
clone_size: few; cdr3_length: 15; d_call: NA; j_call: TRBJ2-3; v_call: TRBV12-3/TRBV12-4; cdr3_nt: TGTGCCAGCACCCAGAGACAGGGGAGGGCAGATACGCAGTATTTT; cdr3_aa: CASTQRQGRADTQYF
clone_size: NA; cdr3_length: 14; d_call: NA; j_call: TRBJ2-3; v_call: TRBV4-1; cdr3_nt: TGCGCCAGCAGCGTCCAGGATGACACAGATACGCAGTATTTT; cdr3_aa: CASSVQDDTDTQYF
clone_size: NA; cdr3_length: 22; d_call: TRBD2; j_call: TRBJ2-1; v_call: TRBV29-1; cdr3_nt: TGCAGCGTTGGGACCGGTGGTGGACAGCTGGGACTAGGTAACAGCTCCTACAATGAGCAGTTCTTC; cdr3_aa: CSVGTGGGQLGLGNSSYNEQFF
clone_size: NA; cdr3_length: 14; d_call: NA; j_call: TRBJ1-1; v_call: TRBV5-1; cdr3_nt: TGCGCCAGCAGCTTAGGGACGTTCGGCCCTGAAGCTTTCTTT; cdr3_aa: CASSLGTFGPEAFF
clone_size: NA; cdr3_length: 16; d_call: TRBD2; j_call: TRBJ2-3; v_call: TRBV20-1; cdr3_nt: TGCAGTGCCTCTAGAGAGCTAGCGGAAATCACAGATACGCAGTATTTT; cdr3_aa: CSASRELAEITDTQYF
clone_size: few; cdr3_length: 14; d_call: NA; j_call: TRBJ1-2; v_call: TRBV6-2/TRBV6-3; cdr3_nt: TGTGCCAGCAGTGTGCGGGGTAGGGACTATGGCTACACCTTC; cdr3_aa: CASSVRGRDYGYTF
clone_size: few; cdr3_length: 15; d_call: NA; j_call: TRBJ1-2; v_call: TRBV7-3; cdr3_nt: TGTGCCAGCAGCTCAGACCCCACAGGGAAAGGGGGCTACACCTTC; cdr3_aa: CASSSDPTGKGGYTF
clone_size: once; cdr3_length: 16; d_call: NA; j_call: TRBJ2-1; v_call: TRBV12-3/TRBV12-4; cdr3_nt: TGTGCCAGCAGTTTAACGCAGGGGAGAGGGGACAATGAGCAGTTCTTC; cdr3_aa: CASSLTQGRGDNEQFF
clone_size: NA; cdr3_length: 15; d_call: NA; j_call: TRBJ1-6; v_call: TRBV11-2; cdr3_nt: TGTGCCAGCAGCTTAATATGGGGGGGAAATTCACCCCTCCACTTT; cdr3_aa: CASSLIWGGNSPLHF
clone_size: NA; cdr3_length: 12; d_call: NA; j_call: TRBJ2-3; v_call: TRBV12-3/TRBV12-4; cdr3_nt: TGTGCCAGCAGTCTAAGCGCAGATGCGCAGTATTTT; cdr3_aa: CASSLSADAQYF
clone_size: NA; cdr3_length: 12; d_call: NA; j_call: TRBJ1-2; v_call: TRBV29-1; cdr3_nt: TGCAGCGTTGCCCAGATTAACTATGGCTACACCTTC; cdr3_aa: CSVAQINYGYTF
clone_size: NA; cdr3_length: 14; d_call: NA; j_call: TRBJ2-7; v_call: TRBV9; cdr3_nt: TGTGCCAGCAGCGTAGACCGGCACCCCTACGAGCAGTACTTC; cdr3_aa: CASSVDRHPYEQYF
clone_size: NA; cdr3_length: 16; d_call: TRBD2; j_call: TRBJ2-4; v_call: TRBV3-1; cdr3_nt: TGTGCAAGTAGCGGGGGAGCGGGGGGACTCGAGAACATTCAGTACTTC; cdr3_aa: CASSGGAGGLENIQYF
clone_size: NA; cdr3_length: 17; d_call: NA; j_call: TRBJ2-3; v_call: TRBV20-1; cdr3_nt: TGCAGTGCTAGGAAGGGCGGGACGAGCGGACGCACGGATACGCAGTATTTT; cdr3_aa: CSARKGGTSGRTDTQYF
clone_size: NA; cdr3_length: 14; d_call: TRBD2; j_call: TRBJ2-1; v_call: TRBV3-1; cdr3_nt: TGTGCCAGCAGCCAAGGGACCAGCGGGGTTGAGCAGTTCTTC; cdr3_aa: CASSQGTSGVEQFF
clone_size: NA; cdr3_length: 13; d_call: NA; j_call: TRBJ2-5; v_call: TRBV3-1; cdr3_nt: TGTGCCAGCAGCCAATTATTCCAAGAGACCCAGTACTTC; cdr3_aa: CASSQLFQETQYF
clone_size: few; cdr3_length: 16; d_call: TRBD2; j_call: TRBJ2-5; v_call: TRBV4-1; cdr3_nt: TGCGCCAGCAGCCAAGGGACTAGCGTTCGCCAAGAGACCCAGTACTTC; cdr3_aa: CASSQGTSVRQETQYF
clone_size: few; cdr3_length: 14; d_call: NA; j_call: TRBJ2-5; v_call: TRBV18; cdr3_nt: TGTGCCAGCTCACCACTAAGGGCGGGAGAGACCCAGTACTTC; cdr3_aa: CASSPLRAGETQYF
clone_size: NA; cdr3_length: 17; d_call: TRBD1; j_call: TRBJ1-2; v_call: TRBV4-2; cdr3_nt: TGTGCCAGCAGCCAAGATCAACAGGGGAACGGTAACTATGGCTACACCTTC; cdr3_aa: CASSQDQQGNGNYGYTF
clone_size: few; cdr3_length: 12; d_call: NA; j_call: TRBJ2-5; v_call: TRBV2; cdr3_nt: TGTGCCAGCAGTTCCATGACCTTGGCGAAGTACTTC; cdr3_aa: CASSSMTLAKYF
clone_size: few; cdr3_length: 15; d_call: TRBD1; j_call: TRBJ1-1; v_call: TRBV27; cdr3_nt: TGTGCCAGCAGTCCGACAGGGAGACTGGGACCTGAAGCTTTCTTT; cdr3_aa: CASSPTGRLGPEAFF
clone_size: NA; cdr3_length: 15; d_call: TRBD2; j_call: TRBJ2-5; v_call: TRBV6-2/TRBV6-3; cdr3_nt: TGTGCCAGCAGAATAGCGGGGGGCCGCCAAGAGACCCAGTACTTC; cdr3_aa: CASRIAGGRQETQYF
clone_size: many; cdr3_length: 13; d_call: NA; j_call: TRBJ2-5; v_call: TRBV20-1; cdr3_nt: TGCAGTGCTAGAGACCACCCGAGGGAGACCCAGTACTTC; cdr3_aa: CSARDHPRETQYF
clone_size: few; cdr3_length: 13; d_call: NA; j_call: TRBJ2-3; v_call: TRBV10-3; cdr3_nt: TGTGCCATTACGGGTGGTCACACAGATACGCAGTATTTT; cdr3_aa: CAITGGHTDTQYF
clone_size: NA; cdr3_length: 11; d_call: NA; j_call: TRBJ1-1; v_call: TRBV29-1; cdr3_nt: TGCAGCGTTGAAGCACACACTGAAGCTTTCTTT; cdr3_aa: CSVEAHTEAFF
clone_size: NA; cdr3_length: 13; d_call: NA; j_call: TRBJ1-2; v_call: TRBV4-1; cdr3_nt: TGCGCCAGCAGCCAAAATAATAACTATGGCTACACCTTC; cdr3_aa: CASSQNNNYGYTF
clone_size: few; cdr3_length: 14; d_call: NA; j_call: TRBJ2-3; v_call: TRBV20-1; cdr3_nt: TGCAGTGCTAGGTGGACGGGAGACACAGATACGCAGTATTTT; cdr3_aa: CSARWTGDTDTQYF
clone_size: NA; cdr3_length: 13; d_call: NA; j_call: TRBJ1-1; v_call: TRBV15; cdr3_nt: TGTGCCACCAGGCCGAGGGGTGACACTGAAGCTTTCTTT; cdr3_aa: CATRPRGDTEAFF
clone_size: few; cdr3_length: 13; d_call: NA; j_call: TRBJ2-7; v_call: TRBV7-9; cdr3_nt: TGTGCCAGCAGCTTTCCCGGGAACTACGAGCAGTACTTC; cdr3_aa: CASSFPGNYEQYF
clone_size: few; cdr3_length: 15; d_call: NA; j_call: TRBJ1-2; v_call: TRBV20-1; cdr3_nt: TGCAGTGCTAGAGTGGCGGTTATCCCTAACTATGGCTACACCTTC; cdr3_aa: CSARVAVIPNYGYTF
clone_size: NA; cdr3_length: 13; d_call: NA; j_call: TRBJ1-1; v_call: TRBV7-9; cdr3_nt: TGTGCCAGCAGCTTAAGGTTGTACACTGAAGCTTTCTTT; cdr3_aa: CASSLRLYTEAFF
clone_size: NA; cdr3_length: 16; d_call: NA; j_call: TRBJ2-1; v_call: TRBV9; cdr3_nt: TGTGTCAGCAGCGTACCCCTTGATGGGGGTTACAATGAGCAGTTCTTC; cdr3_aa: CVSSVPLDGGYNEQFF
clone_size: NA; cdr3_length: 12; d_call: NA; j_call: TRBJ2-5; v_call: TRBV12-3/TRBV12-4; cdr3_nt: TGTGCCAGCAGTTCAAGAAAGGGGACCCAGTACTTC; cdr3_aa: CASSSRKGTQYF
clone_size: few; cdr3_length: 15; d_call: NA; j_call: TRBJ2-3; v_call: TRBV9; cdr3_nt: TGTGCCAGCAGCCCGCCCGGGTCTCTAGCTGATACGCAGTATTTT; cdr3_aa: CASSPPGSLADTQYF
clone_size: NA; cdr3_length: 16; d_call: NA; j_call: TRBJ2-4; v_call: TRBV12-3/TRBV12-4; cdr3_nt: TGTGCCAGCAGTCTTAGGTCCTTTAGGGGGAGAAACATTCAGTACTTC; cdr3_aa: CASSLRSFRGRNIQYF
clone_size: NA; cdr3_length: 14; d_call: NA; j_call: TRBJ1-1; v_call: TRBV18; cdr3_nt: TGTGCCAGCTCCGGGACATCTATGAACACTGAAGCTTTCTTT; cdr3_aa: CASSGTSMNTEAFF
clone_size: NA; cdr3_length: 14; d_call: TRBD1; j_call: TRBJ1-2; v_call: TRBV12-3/TRBV12-4; cdr3_nt: TGTGCCAGCAGCTACGGGACAGGGCTTGGTTCCTACACCTTC; cdr3_aa: CASSYGTGLGSYTF
clone_size: few; cdr3_length: 12; d_call: NA; j_call: TRBJ2-7; v_call: TRBV20-1; cdr3_nt: TGCAGTGCTATGACAGAGGCCTACGAGCAGTACTTC; cdr3_aa: CSAMTEAYEQYF